The subject of this entry is one TCR beta chain. The use of a sample-barcoded 5' primer and a J-beta primer mix characterized a second PCR of roughly 6 to 11 cycles. TCRdb re-called the 5' RACE reads with MiXCR, one entry per CDR3 protein. The profile shows under 2 million distinct CDR3 sequences, around 35% of them singletons. This specimen belongs to a study of blood T cells in healthy people across ages. The authors isolated at least 7 million PBMCs per sample. The TCR was taken from a woman aged 25 to 39 in good health. The specimen sequenced was blood.

In DNA, the CDR3 is TGCGCCAGCAGCTTGGGCCCTCCAAGCGGGACCACAGATACGCAGTATTTT. Protein sequence: CASSLGPPSGTTDTQYF. The rearrangement links TRBV5-1 to TRBJ2-3, with TRBD2 matching 7 bases. The CDR3 has 17 amino acids. CDR1 is SGHRS and CDR2 is YFSETQ in the germline V gene. After removal of 0 bases from V and 2 bases from J, the junction contained 9 bases not matched to a gene.